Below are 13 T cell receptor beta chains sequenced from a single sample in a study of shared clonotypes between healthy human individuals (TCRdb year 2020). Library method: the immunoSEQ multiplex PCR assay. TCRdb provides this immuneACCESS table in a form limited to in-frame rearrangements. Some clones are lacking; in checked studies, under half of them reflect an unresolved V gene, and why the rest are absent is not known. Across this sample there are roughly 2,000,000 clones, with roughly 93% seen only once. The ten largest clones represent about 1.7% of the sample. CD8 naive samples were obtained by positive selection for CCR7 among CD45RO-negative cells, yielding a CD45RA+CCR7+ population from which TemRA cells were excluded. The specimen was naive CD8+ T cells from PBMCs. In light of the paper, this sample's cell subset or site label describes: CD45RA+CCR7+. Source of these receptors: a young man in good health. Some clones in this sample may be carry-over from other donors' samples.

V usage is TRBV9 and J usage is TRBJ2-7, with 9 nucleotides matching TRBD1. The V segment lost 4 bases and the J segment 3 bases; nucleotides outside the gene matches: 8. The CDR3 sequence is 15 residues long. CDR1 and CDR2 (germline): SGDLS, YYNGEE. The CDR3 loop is CASSPGGQGHYEQYF. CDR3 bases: TGTGCCAGCAGCCCAGGGGGACAGGGCCACTACGAGCAGTACTTC.

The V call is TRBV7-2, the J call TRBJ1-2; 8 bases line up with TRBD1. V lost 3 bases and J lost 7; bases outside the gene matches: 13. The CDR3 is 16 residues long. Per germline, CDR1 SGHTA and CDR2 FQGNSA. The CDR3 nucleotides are TGTGCCAGCAGCTTGACAGGGGAATTGGTGCAACTTGGCTACACCTTC. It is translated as CASSLTGELVQLGYTF.

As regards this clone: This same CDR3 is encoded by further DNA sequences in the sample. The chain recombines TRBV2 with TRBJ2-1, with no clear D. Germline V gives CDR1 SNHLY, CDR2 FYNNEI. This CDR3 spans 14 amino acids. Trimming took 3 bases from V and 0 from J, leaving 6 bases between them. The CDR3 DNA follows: TGTGCCAGCAGTGACGGAAGCTCCTACAATGAGCAGTTCTTC. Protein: CASSDGSSYNEQFF.

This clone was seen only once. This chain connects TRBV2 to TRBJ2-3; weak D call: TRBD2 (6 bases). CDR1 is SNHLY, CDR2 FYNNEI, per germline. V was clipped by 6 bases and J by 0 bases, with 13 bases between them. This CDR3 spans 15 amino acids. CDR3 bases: TGTGCCAGCAGAATATCTAGCGCCAGCACAGATACGCAGTATTTT. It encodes CASRISSASTDTQYF.

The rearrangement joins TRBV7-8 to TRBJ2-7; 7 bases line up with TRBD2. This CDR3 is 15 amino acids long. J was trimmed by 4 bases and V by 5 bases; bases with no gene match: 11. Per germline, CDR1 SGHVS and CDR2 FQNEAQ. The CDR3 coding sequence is TGTGCCAGCAGCCCCGGGTTGGCGGGAGTGTACGAGCAGTACTTC. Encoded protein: CASSPGLAGVYEQYF.

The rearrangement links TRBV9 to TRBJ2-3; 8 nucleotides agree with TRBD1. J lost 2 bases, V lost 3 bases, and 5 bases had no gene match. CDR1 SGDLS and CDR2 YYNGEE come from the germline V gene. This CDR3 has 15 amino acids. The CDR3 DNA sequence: TGTGCCAGCAGCGCCTCTCAGGGGGCCACAGATACGCAGTATTTT. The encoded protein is CASSASQGATDTQYF.

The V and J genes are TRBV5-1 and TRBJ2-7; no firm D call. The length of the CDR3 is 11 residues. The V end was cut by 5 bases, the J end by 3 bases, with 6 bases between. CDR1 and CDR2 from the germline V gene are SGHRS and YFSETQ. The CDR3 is CASRYGYEQYF. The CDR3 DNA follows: TGCGCCAGCAGATACGGCTACGAGCAGTACTTC. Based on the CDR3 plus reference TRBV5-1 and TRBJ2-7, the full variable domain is KAGVTQTPRYLIKTRGQQVTLSCSPISGHRSVSWYQQTPGQGLQFLFEYFSETQRNKGNFPGRFSGRQFSNSRSEMNVSTLELGDSALYLCASRYGYEQYFGPGTRLTVT.

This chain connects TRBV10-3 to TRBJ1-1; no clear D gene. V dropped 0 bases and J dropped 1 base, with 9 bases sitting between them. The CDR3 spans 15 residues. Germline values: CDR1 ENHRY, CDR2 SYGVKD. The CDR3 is CAISESAGQNTEAFF. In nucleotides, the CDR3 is TGTGCCATCAGTGAGTCGGCAGGCCAGAACACTGAAGCTTTCTTT.

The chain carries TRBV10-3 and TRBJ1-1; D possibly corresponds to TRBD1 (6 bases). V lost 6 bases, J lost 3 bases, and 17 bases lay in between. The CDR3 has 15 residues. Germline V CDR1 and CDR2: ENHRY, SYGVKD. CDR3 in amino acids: CAIRMVQGHDTEAFF. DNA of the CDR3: TGTGCCATCAGAATGGTTCAGGGGCACGACACTGAAGCTTTCTTT.

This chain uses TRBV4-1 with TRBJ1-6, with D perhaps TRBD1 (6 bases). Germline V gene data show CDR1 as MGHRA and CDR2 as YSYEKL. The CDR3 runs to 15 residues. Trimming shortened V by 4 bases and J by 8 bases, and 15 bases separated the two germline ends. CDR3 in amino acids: CASSPSQGGDSPLHF. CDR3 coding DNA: TGCGCCAGCAGCCCCTCACAGGGCGGGGATTCACCCCTCCACTTT.

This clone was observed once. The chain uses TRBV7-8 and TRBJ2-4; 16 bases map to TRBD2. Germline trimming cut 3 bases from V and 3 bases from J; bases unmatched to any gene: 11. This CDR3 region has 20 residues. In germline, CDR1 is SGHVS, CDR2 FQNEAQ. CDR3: CASSFFGTSGRAEGKNIQYF. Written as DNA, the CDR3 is TGTGCCAGCAGCTTCTTTGGGACTAGCGGGAGGGCCGAGGGCAAAAACATTCAGTACTTC.

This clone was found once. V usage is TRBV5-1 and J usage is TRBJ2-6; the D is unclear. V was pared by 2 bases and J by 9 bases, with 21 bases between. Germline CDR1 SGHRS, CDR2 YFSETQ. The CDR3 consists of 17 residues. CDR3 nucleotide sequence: TGCGCCAGCAGCTTAGAGACCGAGTCTCTGGATATCAACGTCCTGACTTTC. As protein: CASSLETESLDINVLTF. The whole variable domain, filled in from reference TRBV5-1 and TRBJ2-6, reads KAGVTQTPRYLIKTRGQQVTLSCSPISGHRSVSWYQQTPGQGLQFLFEYFSETQRNKGNFPGRFSGRQFSNSRSEMNVSTLELGDSALYLCASSLETESLDINVLTFGAGSRLTVL.

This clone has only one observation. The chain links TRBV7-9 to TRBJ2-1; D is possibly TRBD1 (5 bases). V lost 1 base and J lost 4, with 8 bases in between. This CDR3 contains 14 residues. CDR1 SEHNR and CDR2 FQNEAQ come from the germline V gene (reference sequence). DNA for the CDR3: TGTGCCAGCAGCTTAGAAGACAGTTACAATGAGCAGTTCTTC. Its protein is CASSLEDSYNEQFF.